The 14 T cell receptor beta chains given below trace back to one sample, sequenced in a study of shared clonotypes between healthy human individuals. Sequenced by immunoSEQ multiplex PCR; TCRdb stores in-frame clones only, minus some. The repertoire holds about 600,000 clones, with roughly 98% as singletons. Naive CD8 cells, CD45RO-negative and positively selected for CCR7, excluded terminally differentiated effector memory CD45RA+ cells. Sequenced sample: naive CD8+ T cells sorted from blood. The receptors were gathered from a man aged 25-45 years in good health.

The rearrangement joins TRBV20-1 to TRBJ1-2; D is ambiguous. The CDR3 is 11 amino acids. The germline gives CDR1 DFQATT, CDR2 SNEGSKA (reference sequence). The V gene lost 3 bases and the J gene lost 4 bases, with 6 bases spanning the gap. CDR3 loop: CSASHSYGYTF. The CDR3 bases are TGCAGTGCTAGTCACTCCTATGGCTACACCTTC.

The V and J genes are TRBV5-5 and TRBJ2-5; TRBD2 matches at 8 bases. In germline, CDR1 is SGHKS, CDR2 YYEKEE (reference sequence). This CDR3 has 13 amino acids. V trimming: 3 bases; J trimming: 7 bases; junction bases outside the gene matches: 5. CDR3 DNA sequence: TGTGCCAGCAGCTCCGGGACTAGGGGGACCCAGTACTTC. Translating it yields CASSSGTRGTQYF.

The V call is TRBV12-5, the J call TRBJ2-7, with a tentative D call TRBD2 (7 bases). Germline V gene data show CDR1 as LGHNT and CDR2 as FRNRAP. V was cut by 0 bases and J by 6 bases, with 24 bases left in between. CDR3 length: 18 amino acids. CDR3 sequence: CASGLVGGSGLKGGEQYF. The CDR3 DNA reads TGTGCTAGTGGTTTGGTAGGCGGTAGCGGGCTAAAGGGGGGCGAGCAGTACTTC.

The chain is built from TRBV12-5 and TRBJ2-1, with unresolved D. This CDR3 is 11 amino acids long. V lost 2 bases and J 8 bases, leaving 4 bases between the germline ends. Per the germline V gene, CDR1 is LGHNT and CDR2 is FRNRAP. The CDR3 nucleotides read TGTGCTAGTGGTTTGTACGATGAGCAGTTCTTC. This encodes CASGLYDEQFF. The full variable domain, its missing parts supplied by reference TRBV12-5 and TRBJ2-1, is DARVTQTPRHKVTEMGQEVTMRCQPILGHNTVFWYRQTMMQGLELLAYFRNRAPLDDSGMPKDRFSAEMPDATLATLKIQPSEPRDSAVYFCASGLYDEQFFGPGTRLTVL.

The chain recombines TRBV10-2 with TRBJ2-1; 7 bases are a match to TRBD2. The V gene end was trimmed by 1 base and the J gene end by 4 bases; junction bases not matched to a gene: 7. The CDR3 covers 16 residues. Germline CDR1 reads WSHSY; CDR2 reads SAAADI. The DNA of the CDR3 is TGCGCCAGCAGTGAGTTAGGCCTAGCGGAATACAATGAGCAGTTCTTC. It is translated as CASSELGLAEYNEQFF.

The CDR3 sequence is CASSQTGQGAGETQYF. The DNA for the CDR3 is TGTGCCAGCAGCCAAACGGGACAGGGGGCCGGGGAGACCCAGTACTTC. This sequence joins TRBV14 and TRBJ2-5; 12 nucleotides match TRBD1. Germline lookup yields CDR1 SGHDN and CDR2 FVKESK. V lost 2 bases, J lost 5 bases, and 6 bases stayed unmatched. The CDR3 length is 16 residues. Full variable domain (rest looked up from reference TRBV14 and TRBJ2-5): EAGVTQFPSHSVIEKGQTVTLRCDPISGHDNLYWYRRVMGKEIKFLLHFVKESKQDESGMPNNRFLAERTGGTYSTLKVQPAELEDSGVYFCASSQTGQGAGETQYFGPGTRLLVL.

The chain is built from TRBV28 and TRBJ2-7; 8 nucleotides align to TRBD2. The CDR3 runs 16 residues. Germline CDR1 MDHEN, CDR2 SYDVKM. Trimming removed 5 bases from V and 4 bases from J; junction bases left unmatched: 13. CDR3 nucleotides: TGTGCCAGCAGTCCATTTAGCGGGATGGGGGAATACGAGCAGTACTTC. Its translation is CASSPFSGMGEYEQYF.

This clone was observed a single time. The chain recombines TRBV5-1 with TRBJ2-7; no reliable D call. This CDR3 spans 15 amino acids. From germline, CDR1 is SGHRS and CDR2 YFSETQ. Trimming removed 0 bases from V and 4 bases from J, with 14 bases in between. CDR3 DNA sequence: TGCGCCAGCAGCTTGGGAGGCGCGCCAGGTTACGAGCAGTACTTC. Amino acid sequence: CASSLGGAPGYEQYF.

The chain joins TRBV11-2 to TRBJ2-2, with D perhaps TRBD2 (5 bases). Germline CDR1 reads SGHAT; CDR2 reads FQNNGV. The CDR3 is 13 amino acids. CDR3 nucleotide sequence: TGTGCGAGCGGCGGTACGAACACCGGGGAGCTGTTTTTT. As protein: CASGGTNTGELFF.

The chain employs TRBV7-2 and TRBJ1-1; 10 bases are shared with TRBD1. There are 16 residues in the CDR3. The J segment lost 1 base and the V segment lost 5 bases, leaving 7 bases of the junction unmatched. The germline CDR1 and CDR2 sequences are SGHTA and FQGNSA. The CDR3 here is CASSRDRGFWNTEAFF. The CDR3 nucleotides are TGTGCCAGCAGCAGGGACAGGGGATTTTGGAACACTGAAGCTTTCTTT. Looking up the rest from reference TRBV7-2 and TRBJ1-1 gives the full variable domain: GAGVSQSPSNKVTEKGKDVELRCDPISGHTALYWYRQSLGQGLEFLIYFQGNSAPDKSGLPSDRFSAERTGGSVSTLTIQRTQQEDSAVYLCASSRDRGFWNTEAFFGQGTRLTVV.

The chain is built from TRBV27 and TRBJ1-1; no clear D. CDR1 and CDR2 from the germline V gene are MNHEY and SMNVEV (reference sequence). The V end lost 6 bases, the J end lost 4 bases, and 18 bases lay between the germline ends. The CDR3 spans 15 residues. The CDR3 DNA reads as TGTGCCAGCAGCCTCGTGACACCCTTGGGCACTGAAGCTTTCTTT. This encodes CASSLVTPLGTEAFF.

The chain has TRBV28 and TRBJ1-4, with D perhaps TRBD1 (6 bases). The V end lost 6 bases, the J end lost 7 bases, and 15 bases lay between the germline ends. The CDR3 runs 14 residues. Germline lookup yields CDR1 MDHEN and CDR2 SYDVKM. The CDR3 here is CASRPPGRGEKLFF. DNA of the CDR3: TGTGCCAGCAGGCCCCCGGGCAGGGGTGAAAAACTGTTTTTT.

The J gene is TRBJ1-2, the V gene TRBV29-1; perhaps TRBD1 as D (5 bases). The V gene's germline CDR1 is SQVTM and CDR2 ANQGSEA. The CDR3 runs 11 residues. Trimming cost V 7 bases and J 8 bases, with 14 bases left between them. The CDR3 loop is CSGYSREGYTF. In DNA form, the CDR3 reads TGCAGCGGATATAGCAGGGAAGGCTACACCTTC.

This clone was counted between two and nine times. The V gene is TRBV6-5, the J gene TRBJ1-5; 11 bases are a match to TRBD1. V was pared by 0 bases and J by 4 bases, with 2 bases of the junction left unmatched. The CDR3 length is 16 residues. The germline V gene encodes CDR1 MNHEY and CDR2 SVGAGI. The CDR3, as DNA: TGTGCCAGCAGTTACTCGGGGGACAGGGGGAATCAGCCCCAGCATTTT. This encodes CASSYSGDRGNQPQHF.